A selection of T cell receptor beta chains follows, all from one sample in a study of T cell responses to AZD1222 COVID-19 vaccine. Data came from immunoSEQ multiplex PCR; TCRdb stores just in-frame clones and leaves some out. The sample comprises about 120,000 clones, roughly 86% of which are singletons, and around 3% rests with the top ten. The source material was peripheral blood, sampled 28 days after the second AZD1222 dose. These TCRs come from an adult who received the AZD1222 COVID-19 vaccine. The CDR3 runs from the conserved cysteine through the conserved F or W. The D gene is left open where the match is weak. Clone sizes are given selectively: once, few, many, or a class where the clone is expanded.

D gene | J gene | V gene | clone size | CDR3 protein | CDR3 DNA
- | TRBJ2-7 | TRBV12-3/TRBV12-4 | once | CASSSWEKQYF | TGTGCCAGCAGTTCGTGGGAGAAGCAGTACTTC
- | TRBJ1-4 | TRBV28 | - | CASTLAGLEKLFF | TGTGCCAGCACCCTAGCCGGTTTAGAAAAACTGTTTTTT
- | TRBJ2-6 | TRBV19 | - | CASSIWTLSGANVLTF | TGTGCCAGTAGTATCTGGACTCTCTCTGGGGCCAACGTCCTGACTTTC
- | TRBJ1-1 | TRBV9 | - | CASSSSVVTAEAFF | TGTGCCAGCAGCTCGTCGGTCGTGACAGCTGAAGCTTTCTTT
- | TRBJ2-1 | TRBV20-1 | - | CSASWGARNEQFF | TGCAGTGCTAGTTGGGGGGCGCGGAATGAGCAGTTCTTC
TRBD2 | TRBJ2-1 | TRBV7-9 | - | CASSLARSGGLYNEQFF | TGTGCCAGCAGCTTAGCGCGCAGCGGGGGCCTATACAATGAGCAGTTCTTC
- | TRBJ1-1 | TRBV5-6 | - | CASSRRLTGLYTEAFF | TGTGCCAGCAGCCGCAGGCTTACGGGGCTCTACACTGAAGCTTTCTTT
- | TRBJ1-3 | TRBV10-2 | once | CASSDMTDSGNTIYF | TGCGCCAGCAGTGACATGACTGACTCTGGAAACACCATATATTTT
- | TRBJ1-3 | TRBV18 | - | CASSDGNSGNTIYF | TGTGCCAGCTCGGACGGAAACTCTGGAAACACCATATATTTT
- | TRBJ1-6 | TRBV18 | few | CASSPTVGSGGSPLHF | TGTGCCAGCTCACCCACCGTGGGCTCCGGGGGCTCACCCCTCCACTTT
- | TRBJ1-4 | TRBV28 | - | CASNPSGGAGEGSGKLFF | TGTGCCAGCAACCCGTCCGGCGGGGCGGGGGAAGGAAGCGGAAAACTGTTTTTT
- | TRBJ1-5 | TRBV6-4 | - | CATLKEEGCRRPQHF | TGTGCCACCCTAAAAGAGGAGGGGTGCCGGAGGCCCCAGCATTTT
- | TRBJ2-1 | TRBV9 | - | CASSGHRGGEQFF | TGTGCCAGCAGCGGCCACAGGGGAGGCGAGCAGTTCTTC
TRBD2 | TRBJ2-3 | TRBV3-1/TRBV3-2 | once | CASSRRLAGGPDTQYF | TGTGCCAGCAGCCGCAGACTAGCGGGGGGGCCAGATACGCAGTATTTT
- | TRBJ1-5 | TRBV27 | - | CASSLVWGGDQPQHF | TGTGCCAGCAGTTTAGTATGGGGGGGCGATCAGCCCCAGCATTTT
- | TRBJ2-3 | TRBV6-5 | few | CASTRLNEDTQYF | TGTGCCAGCACTCGACTGAACGAGGATACGCAGTATTTT
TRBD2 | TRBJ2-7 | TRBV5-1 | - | CASSLQTSGGSYEQYF | TGCGCCAGCAGCCTACAGACTAGCGGGGGCTCCTACGAGCAGTACTTC
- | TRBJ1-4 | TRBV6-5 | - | CASSGGAGSVEKLFF | TGTGCCAGCAGCGGAGGGGCCGGCTCGGTCGAAAAACTGTTTTTT
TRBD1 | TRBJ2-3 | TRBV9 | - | CASSVAPVQGDTQYF | TGTGCCAGCAGCGTAGCCCCGGTACAGGGGGATACGCAGTATTTT
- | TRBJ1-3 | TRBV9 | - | CASSELPGSSGNTIYF | TGTGCCAGCAGCGAACTACCAGGGTCCTCTGGAAACACCATATATTTT
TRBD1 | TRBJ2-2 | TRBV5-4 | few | CASSPRDRSNTGELFF | TGTGCCAGCAGCCCCCGGGACAGGAGTAACACCGGGGAGCTGTTTTTT
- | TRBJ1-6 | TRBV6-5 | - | CASLGQLNSPLHF | TGTGCCAGCCTGGGGCAGCTAAATTCACCCCTCCACTTT
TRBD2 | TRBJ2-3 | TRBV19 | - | CASSSSGGLTDTQYF | TGTGCCAGTAGTAGCAGCGGGGGTTTGACAGATACGCAGTATTTT
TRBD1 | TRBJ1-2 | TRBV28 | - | CASTLTGYGYTF | TGTGCCAGCACCCTGACAGGGTATGGCTACACCTTC
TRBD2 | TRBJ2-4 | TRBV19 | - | CASSIRRGGRYF | TGTGCCAGTAGTATTCGGCGGGGGGGCCGGTACTTC
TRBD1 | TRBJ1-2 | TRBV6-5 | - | CASRGDRGPYGYTF | TGTGCCAGCAGGGGGGACAGGGGGCCCTATGGCTACACCTTC
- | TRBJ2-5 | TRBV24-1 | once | CATSGTQGTQETQYF | TGTGCCACCAGTGGCACACAGGGGACTCAAGAGACCCAGTACTTC
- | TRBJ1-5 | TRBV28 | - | CASRPLTAGESQPQHF | TGTGCCAGCAGACCCCTGACGGCGGGGGAGTCACAGCCCCAGCATTTT
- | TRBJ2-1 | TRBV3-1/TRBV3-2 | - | CASSAPWDEQFF | TGTGCCAGCAGCGCCCCATGGGATGAGCAGTTCTTC
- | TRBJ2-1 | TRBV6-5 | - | CASNAVTVGNNEQFF | TGTGCCAGCAATGCCGTGACAGTGGGCAACAATGAGCAGTTCTTC
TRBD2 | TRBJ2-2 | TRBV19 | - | CASTIGLAVAGDTGELFF | TGTGCCAGTACTATCGGACTAGCGGTCGCCGGTGACACCGGGGAGCTGTTTTTT
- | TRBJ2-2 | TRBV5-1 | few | CASSMFAPSTGELFF | TGCGCCAGCAGCATGTTTGCCCCGAGCACCGGGGAGCTGTTTTTT
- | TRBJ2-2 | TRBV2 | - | CASRGPPPGELFF | TGTGCCAGCCGAGGGCCACCCCCCGGGGAGCTGTTTTTT
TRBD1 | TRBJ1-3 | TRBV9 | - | CASSVAGQGAIYF | TGTGCCAGCAGCGTAGCGGGACAGGGCGCCATATATTTT
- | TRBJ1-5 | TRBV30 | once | CAWSNDGRHQPQHF | TGTGCCTGGAGCAACGACGGTAGACATCAGCCCCAGCATTTT
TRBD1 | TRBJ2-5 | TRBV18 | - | CASSRDRRETQYF | TGTGCCAGCTCACGGGACAGGCGAGAGACCCAGTACTTC
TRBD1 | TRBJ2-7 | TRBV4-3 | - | CASSQEGGGEQYF | TGCGCCAGCAGCCAAGAAGGGGGCGGCGAGCAGTACTTC
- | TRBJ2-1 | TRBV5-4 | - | CASSLGGFAGNEQFF | TGTGCCAGCAGCTTGGGGGGCTTCGCGGGAAATGAGCAGTTCTTC
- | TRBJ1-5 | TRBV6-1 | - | CASSEERGNNQPQHF | TGTGCCAGCAGTGAAGAGCGGGGGAACAATCAGCCCCAGCATTTT
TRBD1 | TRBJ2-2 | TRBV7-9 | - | CASRRQGVQHTGELFF | TGTGCCAGCAGACGACAGGGGGTACAGCACACCGGGGAGCTGTTTTTT
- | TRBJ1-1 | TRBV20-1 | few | CSPQQGSEAFF | TGCAGTCCTCAACAGGGTTCTGAAGCTTTCTTT
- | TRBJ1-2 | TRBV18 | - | CASSPARVNYGYTF | TGTGCCAGCTCACCCGCCCGGGTTAACTATGGCTACACCTTC
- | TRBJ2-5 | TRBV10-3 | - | CAISQGGAGETQYF | TGTGCCATCAGTCAAGGGGGCGCGGGGGAGACCCAGTACTTC
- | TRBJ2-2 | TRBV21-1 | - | CASSKGYRPTRSTGELFF | TGTGCCAGCAGCAAAGGGTACAGGCCTACCCGGAGCACCGGGGAGCTGTTTTTT
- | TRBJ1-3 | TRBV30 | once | CARRSVRSGNTIYF | TGTGCGAGGAGGTCGGTCCGCTCTGGAAACACCATATATTTT
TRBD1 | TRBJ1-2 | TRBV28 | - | CASSSTGGYGYTF | TGTGCCAGCAGTTCAACAGGGGGGTATGGCTACACCTTC
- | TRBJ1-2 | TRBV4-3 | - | CASSPGFGQPYGYTF | TGCGCCAGCAGCCCAGGGTTTGGGCAGCCCTATGGCTACACCTTC
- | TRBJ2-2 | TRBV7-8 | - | CASSRQNTGELFF | TGTGCCAGCAGCAGACAGAACACCGGGGAGCTGTTTTTT
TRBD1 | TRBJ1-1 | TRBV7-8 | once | CASSSEQGASAEAFF | TGTGCCAGCAGCTCCGAACAGGGGGCGTCGGCTGAAGCTTTCTTT
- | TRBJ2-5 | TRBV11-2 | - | CASSLAGLGETQYF | TGTGCCAGCAGCCTTGCGGGACTTGGGGAGACCCAGTACTTC
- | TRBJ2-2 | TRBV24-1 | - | CATSERWSGELFF | TGTGCCACCAGTGAACGTTGGTCCGGGGAGCTGTTTTTT
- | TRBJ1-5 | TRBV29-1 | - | CSASTGSHQPQHF | TGCAGCGCCAGTACAGGGTCCCATCAGCCCCAGCATTTT
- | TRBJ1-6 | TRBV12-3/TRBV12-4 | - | CASRRPNSPLHF | TGTGCCAGCAGACGGCCTAATTCACCCCTCCACTTT
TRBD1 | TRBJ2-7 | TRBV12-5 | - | CASGLDQGAGYEQYF | TGTGCTAGTGGTTTGGATCAGGGGGCGGGTTACGAGCAGTACTTC
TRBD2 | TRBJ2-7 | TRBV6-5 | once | CASSSAGGSNEQYF | TGTGCCAGCAGTTCAGCCGGGGGGTCGAACGAGCAGTACTTC